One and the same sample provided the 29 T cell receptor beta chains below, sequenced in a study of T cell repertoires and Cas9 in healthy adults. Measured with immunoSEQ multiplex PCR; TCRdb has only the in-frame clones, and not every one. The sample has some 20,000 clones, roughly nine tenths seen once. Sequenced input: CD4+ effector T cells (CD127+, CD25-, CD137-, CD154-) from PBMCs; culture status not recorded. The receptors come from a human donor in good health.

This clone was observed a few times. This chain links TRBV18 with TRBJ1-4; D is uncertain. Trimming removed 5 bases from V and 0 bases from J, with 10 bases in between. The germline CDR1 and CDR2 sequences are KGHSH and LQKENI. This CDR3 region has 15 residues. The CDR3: CASSARTATNEKLFF. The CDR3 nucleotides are TGTGCCAGCTCAGCAAGGACGGCAACTAATGAAAAACTGTTTTTT.

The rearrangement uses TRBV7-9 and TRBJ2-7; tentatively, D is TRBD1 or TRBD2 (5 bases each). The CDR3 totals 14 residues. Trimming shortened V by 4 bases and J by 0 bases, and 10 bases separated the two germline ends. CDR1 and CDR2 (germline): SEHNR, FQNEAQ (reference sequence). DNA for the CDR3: TGTGCCAGCAGCTGGGACGGTGCCTCCTACGAGCAGTACTTC. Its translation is CASSWDGASYEQYF.

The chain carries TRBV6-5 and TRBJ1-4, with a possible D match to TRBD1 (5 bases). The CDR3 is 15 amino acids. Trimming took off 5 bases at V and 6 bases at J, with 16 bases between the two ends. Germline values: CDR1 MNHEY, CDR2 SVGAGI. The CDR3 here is CASSGWAGSYEKLFF. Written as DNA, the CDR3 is TGTGCCAGCAGTGGCTGGGCAGGGTCTTATGAAAAACTGTTTTTT.

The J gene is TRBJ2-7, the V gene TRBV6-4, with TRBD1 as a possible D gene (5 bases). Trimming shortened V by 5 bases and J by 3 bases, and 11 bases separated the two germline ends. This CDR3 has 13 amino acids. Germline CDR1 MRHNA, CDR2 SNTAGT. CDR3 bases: TGTGCCAGCAGTCAGACGCAGGGCTACGAGCAGTACTTC. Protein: CASSQTQGYEQYF.

CDR3 bases: TGTGCTAGTGGAGGGGGTGGGGGCTACACCTTC. Its translation: CASGGGGGYTF. The genes are TRBV12-5 and TRBJ1-2; D might be TRBD1 (6 bases). This CDR3 has 11 amino acids. Trimming stripped 6 bases from V and 8 bases from J, with 10 bases between. Germline V gene sequence: CDR1 LGHNT, CDR2 FRNRAP.

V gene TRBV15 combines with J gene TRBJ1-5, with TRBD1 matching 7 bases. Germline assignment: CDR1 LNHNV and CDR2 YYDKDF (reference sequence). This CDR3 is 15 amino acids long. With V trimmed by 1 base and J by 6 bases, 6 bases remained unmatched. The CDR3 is CATSRGQGESQPQHF. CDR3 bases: TGTGCCACCAGCAGAGGACAGGGTGAAAGTCAGCCCCAGCATTTT.

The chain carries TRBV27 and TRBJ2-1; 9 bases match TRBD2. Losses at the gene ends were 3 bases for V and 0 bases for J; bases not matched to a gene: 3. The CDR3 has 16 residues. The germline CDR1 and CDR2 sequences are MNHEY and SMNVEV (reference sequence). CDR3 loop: CASSLGSGSSYNEQFF. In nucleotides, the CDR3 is TGTGCCAGCAGTTTGGGTAGCGGGAGCTCCTACAATGAGCAGTTCTTC.

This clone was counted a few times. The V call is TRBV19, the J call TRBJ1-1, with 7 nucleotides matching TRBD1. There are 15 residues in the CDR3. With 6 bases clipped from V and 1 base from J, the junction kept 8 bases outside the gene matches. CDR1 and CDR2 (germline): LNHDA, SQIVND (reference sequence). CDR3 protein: CASRVGTVPNTEAFF. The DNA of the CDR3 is TGTGCCAGTAGAGTCGGGACAGTCCCGAACACTGAAGCTTTCTTT.

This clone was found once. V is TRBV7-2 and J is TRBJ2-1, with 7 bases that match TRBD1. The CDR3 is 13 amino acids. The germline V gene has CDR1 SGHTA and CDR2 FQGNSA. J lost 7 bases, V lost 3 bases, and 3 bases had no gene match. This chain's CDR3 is CASSFRQGNEQFF. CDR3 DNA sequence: TGTGCCAGCAGCTTCCGACAGGGAAATGAGCAGTTCTTC.

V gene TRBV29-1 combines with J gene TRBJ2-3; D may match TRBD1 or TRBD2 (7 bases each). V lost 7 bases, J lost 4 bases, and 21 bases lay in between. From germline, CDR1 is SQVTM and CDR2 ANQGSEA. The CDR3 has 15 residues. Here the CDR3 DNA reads TGCAGCGCCAAAGGGGGCGGGAGAGGCGCAGATACGCAGTATTTT. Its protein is CSAKGGGRGADTQYF.

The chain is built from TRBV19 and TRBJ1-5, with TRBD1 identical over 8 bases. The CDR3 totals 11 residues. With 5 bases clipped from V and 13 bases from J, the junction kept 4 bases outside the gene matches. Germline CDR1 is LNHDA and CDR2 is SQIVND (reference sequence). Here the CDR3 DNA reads TGTGCCAGTAGTGTCGGACAGGGTCAGCATTTT. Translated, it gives CASSVGQGQHF.

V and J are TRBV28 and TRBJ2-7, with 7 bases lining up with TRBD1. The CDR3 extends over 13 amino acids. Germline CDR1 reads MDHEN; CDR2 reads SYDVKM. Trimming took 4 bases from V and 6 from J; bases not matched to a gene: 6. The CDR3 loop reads CASSSQTGREQYF. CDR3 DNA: TGTGCCAGCAGTTCCCAGACAGGGCGCGAGCAGTACTTC.

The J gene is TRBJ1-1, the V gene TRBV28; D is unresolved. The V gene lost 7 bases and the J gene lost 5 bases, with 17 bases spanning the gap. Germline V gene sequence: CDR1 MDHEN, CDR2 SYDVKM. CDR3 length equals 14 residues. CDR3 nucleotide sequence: TGTGCCAGCACCCCGGGCGGAGGAGGAACTGAAGCTTTCTTT. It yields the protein CASTPGGGGTEAFF.

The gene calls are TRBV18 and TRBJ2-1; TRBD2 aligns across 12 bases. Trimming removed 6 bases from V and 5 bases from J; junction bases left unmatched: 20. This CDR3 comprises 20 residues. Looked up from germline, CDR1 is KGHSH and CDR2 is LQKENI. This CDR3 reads CASSLTQGFQTSGSHNEQFF. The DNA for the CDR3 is TGTGCCAGCTCCCTAACACAGGGTTTTCAGACTAGCGGGAGTCACAATGAGCAGTTCTTC.

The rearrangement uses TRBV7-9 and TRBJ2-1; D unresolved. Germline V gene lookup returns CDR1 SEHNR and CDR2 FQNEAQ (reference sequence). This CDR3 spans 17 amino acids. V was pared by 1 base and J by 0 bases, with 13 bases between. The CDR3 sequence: CASSLGTARASYNEQFF. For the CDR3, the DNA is TGTGCCAGCAGCTTAGGAACCGCAAGGGCCTCCTACAATGAGCAGTTCTTC.

Here the CDR3 reads CASSQGLVRGRTQYF. In DNA form, the CDR3 reads TGTGCCAGCAGCCAAGGGTTGGTACGGGGAAGGACCCAGTACTTC. The rearrangement uses TRBV14 and TRBJ2-5, with D tentatively TRBD2 (5 bases). The V gene lost 1 base and the J gene lost 7 bases, with 16 bases spanning the gap. Germline V gives CDR1 SGHDN, CDR2 FVKESK. The CDR3 is 15 residues long.

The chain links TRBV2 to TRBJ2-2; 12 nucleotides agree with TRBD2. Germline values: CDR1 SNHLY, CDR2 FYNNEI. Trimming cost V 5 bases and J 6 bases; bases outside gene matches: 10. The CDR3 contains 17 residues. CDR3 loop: CASSPRRLAGEAGELFF. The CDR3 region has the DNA TGTGCCAGCAGTCCTCGAAGACTAGCGGGAGAGGCCGGGGAGCTGTTTTTT.

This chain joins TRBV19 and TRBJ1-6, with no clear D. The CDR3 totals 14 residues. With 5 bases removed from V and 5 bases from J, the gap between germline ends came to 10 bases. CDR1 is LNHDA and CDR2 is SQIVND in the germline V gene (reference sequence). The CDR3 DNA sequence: TGTGCCAGTAGTTCCCTGGCAGATAATTCACCCCTCCACTTT. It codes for CASSSLADNSPLHF.

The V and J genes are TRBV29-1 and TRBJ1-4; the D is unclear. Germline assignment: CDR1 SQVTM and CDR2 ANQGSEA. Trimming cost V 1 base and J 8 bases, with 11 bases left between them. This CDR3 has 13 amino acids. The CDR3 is CSVEAATREKLFF. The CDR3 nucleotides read TGCAGCGTTGAAGCCGCTACGAGAGAAAAACTGTTTTTT.

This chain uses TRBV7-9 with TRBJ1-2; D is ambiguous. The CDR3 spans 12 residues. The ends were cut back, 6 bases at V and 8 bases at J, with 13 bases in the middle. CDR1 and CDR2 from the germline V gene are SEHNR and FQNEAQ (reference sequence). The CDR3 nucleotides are TGTGCCAGCAGAGACTACACGGAAGGCTACACCTTC. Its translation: CASRDYTEGYTF.

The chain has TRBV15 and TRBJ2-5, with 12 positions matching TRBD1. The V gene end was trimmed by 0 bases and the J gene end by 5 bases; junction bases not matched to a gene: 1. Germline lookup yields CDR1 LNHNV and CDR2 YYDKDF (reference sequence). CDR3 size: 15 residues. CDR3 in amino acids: CATSREGQGAETQYF. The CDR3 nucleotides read TGTGCCACCAGCAGAGAGGGACAGGGGGCCGAGACCCAGTACTTC.

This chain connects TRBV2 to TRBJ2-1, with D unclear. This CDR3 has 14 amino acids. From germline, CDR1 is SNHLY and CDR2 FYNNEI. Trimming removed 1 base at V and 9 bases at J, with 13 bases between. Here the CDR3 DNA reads TGTGCCAGCAGTGAAGAGGCAGCTATTAGTGAGCAGTTCTTC. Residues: CASSEEAAISEQFF.

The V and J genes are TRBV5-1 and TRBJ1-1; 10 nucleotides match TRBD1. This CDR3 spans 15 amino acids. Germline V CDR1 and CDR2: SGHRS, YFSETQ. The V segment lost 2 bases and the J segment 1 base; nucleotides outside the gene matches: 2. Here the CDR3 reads CASSFDRGRNTEAFF. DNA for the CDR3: TGCGCCAGCAGCTTCGACAGGGGGCGGAACACTGAAGCTTTCTTT.

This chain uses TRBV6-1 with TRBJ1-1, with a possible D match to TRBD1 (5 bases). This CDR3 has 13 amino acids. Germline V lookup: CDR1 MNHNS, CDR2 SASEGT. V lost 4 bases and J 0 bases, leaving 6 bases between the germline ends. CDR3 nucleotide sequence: TGTGCCAGCAGTGTACAGGTGAACACTGAAGCTTTCTTT. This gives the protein CASSVQVNTEAFF.

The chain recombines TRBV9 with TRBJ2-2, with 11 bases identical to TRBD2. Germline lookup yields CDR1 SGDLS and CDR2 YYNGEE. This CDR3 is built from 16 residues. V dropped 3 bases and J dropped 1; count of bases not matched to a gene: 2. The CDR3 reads CASSASGRQNTGELFF. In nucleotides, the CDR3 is TGTGCCAGCAGCGCTAGCGGGAGGCAGAACACCGGGGAGCTGTTTTTT. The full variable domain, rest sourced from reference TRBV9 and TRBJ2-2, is DSGVTQTPKHLITATGQRVTLRCSPRSGDLSVYWYQQSLDQGLQFLIQYYNGEERAKGNILERFSAQQFPDLHSELNLSSLELGDSALYFCASSASGRQNTGELFFGEGSRLTVL.

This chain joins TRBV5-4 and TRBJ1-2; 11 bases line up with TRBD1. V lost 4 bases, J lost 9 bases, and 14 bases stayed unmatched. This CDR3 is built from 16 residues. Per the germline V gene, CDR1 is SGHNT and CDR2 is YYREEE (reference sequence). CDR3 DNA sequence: TGTGCCAGCAGCACCCCCCGCGGGACAGGGGGATATAGCTACACCTTC. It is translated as CASSTPRGTGGYSYTF.

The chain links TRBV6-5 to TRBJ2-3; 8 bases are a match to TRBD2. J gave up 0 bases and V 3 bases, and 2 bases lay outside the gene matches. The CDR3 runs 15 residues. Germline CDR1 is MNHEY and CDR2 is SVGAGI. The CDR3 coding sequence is TGTGCCAGCAGTTATAGCGGGACTAGCACAGATACGCAGTATTTT. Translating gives CASSYSGTSTDTQYF.

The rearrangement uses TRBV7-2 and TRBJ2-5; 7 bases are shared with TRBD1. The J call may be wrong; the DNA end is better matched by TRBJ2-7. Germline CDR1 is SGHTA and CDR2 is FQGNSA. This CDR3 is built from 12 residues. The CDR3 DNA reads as TGTGCCAGCAGCTTGACAGGGACCGAGCAGTACTTC. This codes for CASSLTGTEQYF.

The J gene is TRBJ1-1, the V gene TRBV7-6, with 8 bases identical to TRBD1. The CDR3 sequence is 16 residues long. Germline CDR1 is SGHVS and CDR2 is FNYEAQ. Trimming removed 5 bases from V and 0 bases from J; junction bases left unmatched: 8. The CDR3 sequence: CASSPGQGVMNTEAFF. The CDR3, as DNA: TGTGCCAGCAGCCCTGGACAGGGAGTTATGAACACTGAAGCTTTCTTT.